These T cell receptor beta chains were read from a single sample in a study of T cells in Graves' hyperthyroidism and ophthalmopathy. TCRdb reprocessed the multiplex PCR reads with MiXCR, giving one entry per CDR3 protein. The sample carries 500,000 or so distinct CDR3 sequences, around 15% recorded once. Sequenced input: blood. The receptors here all came from a woman aged 25 to 39 with Graves' ophthalmopathy. Both conserved end residues are part of each CDR3. Fields, in order: V gene, D gene, clone size, CDR3 length, J gene, CDR3 DNA, CDR3 protein. D genes are given only for firm matches. Some rows have no size entry. The others give once, few or many, or a class for an expanded clone.

>TRBV20-1|NA|NA|16|TRBJ2-4
TGCAGTGCTAGGGTTGCGGAAGTAGCAAACAAAAACATTCAGTACTTC
CSARVAEVANKNIQYF
>TRBV11-2|NA|many|19|TRBJ2-1
TGTGCCAGCAGAGAACCCGCCAGCCCGCGGGGCGGCCTCTTCCGCGAGCAGTTCTTC
CASREPASPRGGLFREQFF
>TRBV18|NA|many|13|TRBJ1-5
TGTGCCAGCTCACCCGGACCGGGGGGAAGGGCGCATTTT
CASSPGPGGRAHF
>TRBV2|NA|NA|14|TRBJ2-3
TGTGCCAGCAGATGGACAGAGGACACAGATACGCAGTATTTT
CASRWTEDTDTQYF
>TRBV7-2|NA|many|15|TRBJ1-4
TGTGCCAGCAGCCCCGGAGGCAGACGAGGTGAAAAACTGTTTTTT
CASSPGGRRGEKLFF
>TRBV7-2|TRBD1|few|14|TRBJ2-5
TGTGCCAGCAGTTACCGGACACAGGGGACGACCCAGTACTTC
CASSYRTQGTTQYF
>TRBV12-3/TRBV12-4|TRBD2|many|14|TRBJ2-1
TGTGCCAGCAGCCACTGGACTAGCGACAATGAGCAGTTCTTC
CASSHWTSDNEQFF
>TRBV5-1|TRBD1|many|15|TRBJ2-1
TGCGCCAGCAATAGTGGGACAGGGGCCTACAATGAGCAGTTCTTC
CASNSGTGAYNEQFF
>TRBV20-1|TRBD1|many|15|TRBJ2-1
TGCAGTGCCGCCAAGGGACAGGGCGTTATGGATGAGCAGTTCTTC
CSAAKGQGVMDEQFF
>TRBV4-3|TRBD2|few|16|TRBJ2-7
TGCGCCAGCAGCCAAGATTCGGGGCGGGGGGAATACGAGCAGTACTTC
CASSQDSGRGEYEQYF
>TRBV20-1|NA|few|13|TRBJ1-6
TGCAGTGCTAGAATAGTTAATAATTCACCCCTCCACTTT
CSARIVNNSPLHF